This TCR beta chain emerged from a study of blood T cell repertoires in COVID-19. Per the authors' pipeline: Reference gene primers were amplified, and this amplification served to estimate nucleated cell counts. Some clones are missing from TCRdb's copy, which holds only in-frame ones; the method was immunoSEQ multiplex PCR. V and J calls and clone size are those listed in that table; D and trimming were worked out from the DNA. The profile shows approximately 210,000 clones, over 65% of them singletons. Losses at the gene ends were 5 bases for V and 5 bases for J; bases not matched to a gene: 4. This CDR3 has 13 amino acids. Germline V gene lookup returns CDR1 LNHDA and CDR2 SQIVND (reference sequence).

Sequenced sample: peripheral blood. The genes are TRBV19 and TRBJ2-5; 8 bases line up with TRBD2. The clonotype originates from a woman between 65 and 79 years old with active or convalescent COVID-19. The DNA of the CDR3 is TGTGCCAGTAGTCCACTAGCGGCGGAGACCCAGTACTTC. Its protein product is CASSPLAAETQYF.